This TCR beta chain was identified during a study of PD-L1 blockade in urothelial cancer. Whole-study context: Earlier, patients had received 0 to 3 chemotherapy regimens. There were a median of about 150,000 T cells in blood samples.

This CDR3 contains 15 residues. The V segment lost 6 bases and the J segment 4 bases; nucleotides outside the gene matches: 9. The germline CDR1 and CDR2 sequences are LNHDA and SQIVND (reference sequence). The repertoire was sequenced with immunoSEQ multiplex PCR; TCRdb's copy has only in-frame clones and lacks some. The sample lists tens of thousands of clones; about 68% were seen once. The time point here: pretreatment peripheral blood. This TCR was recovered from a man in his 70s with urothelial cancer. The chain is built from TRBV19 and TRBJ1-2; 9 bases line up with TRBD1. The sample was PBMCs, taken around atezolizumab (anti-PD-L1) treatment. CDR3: CASSSPGQGPYGYTF. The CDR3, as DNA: TGTGCCAGTAGCTCCCCGGGACAGGGCCCCTATGGCTACACCTTC.